These 10 T cell receptor beta chains were all obtained from the same sample, sequenced in a study of T cell responses to AZD1222 COVID-19 vaccine. Only in-frame clones appear in the TCRdb table, and some are missing; sequencing was by immunoSEQ multiplex PCR. Of 90,000 to 95,000 clones in the sample, approximately 90% are singletons; the top ten hold 15% to 20%. Sample: peripheral blood, taken on day 0 of AZD1222 vaccination. These receptors were collected from an adult in good health.

The chain couples TRBV18 to TRBJ2-5, with D possibly being TRBD1 or TRBD2 (5 bases each). The V and J ends lost 5 bases and 7 bases respectively, with 14 bases between them. This CDR3 contains 13 residues. The germline V gene encodes CDR1 KGHSH and CDR2 LQKENI. The CDR3 DNA sequence: TGTGCCAGCTCATCAGGGCCCGCGGGGACCCAGTACTTC. Residues: CASSSGPAGTQYF.

This chain joins TRBV4-2 and TRBJ2-7; 8 bases fit TRBD1. Germline loops: CDR1 LGHNA, CDR2 YNFKEQ. The CDR3 totals 14 residues. Unmatched junction bases numbered 7, after V lost 3 bases and J lost 6 bases. As DNA, the CDR3 is TGTGCCAGCAGCCAGGACAGGGTGTTCGGCGAGCAGTACTTC. Its translation: CASSQDRVFGEQYF.

This clone was counted only a few times. V usage is TRBV27 and J usage is TRBJ2-1; D gene unclear. V lost 7 bases to trimming and J lost 6 bases, with 16 bases between them. The CDR3 runs 14 residues. Germline CDR1 is MNHEY and CDR2 is SMNVEV (reference sequence). Here the CDR3 reads CASTSGLRPNEQFF. Written as DNA, the CDR3 is TGTGCCAGCACCTCGGGCCTCCGCCCCAATGAGCAGTTCTTC.

The V and J genes are TRBV6-5 and TRBJ2-1; D not resolved. V was clipped by 2 bases and J by 7 bases, with 6 bases between them. Germline values: CDR1 MNHEY, CDR2 SVGAGI. The CDR3 extends over 12 amino acids. CDR3 in amino acids: CASSYQVNEQFF. In DNA, the CDR3 is TGTGCCAGCAGTTACCAAGTGAATGAGCAGTTCTTC.

The V call is TRBV5-1, the J call TRBJ1-3; 8 bases match TRBD1. The trim removed 0 bases at V and 8 bases at J, leaving 4 bases unmatched. Germline lookup yields CDR1 SGHRS and CDR2 YFSETQ. CDR3 length: 14 amino acids. The CDR3 spells CASSLGQGADTIYF. The DNA for the CDR3 is TGCGCCAGCAGCTTGGGGCAGGGGGCCGACACCATATATTTT.

V usage is TRBV19 and J usage is TRBJ1-1; possible D gene TRBD1, 6 bases. The CDR3 is 15 amino acids. V was cut by 5 bases and J by 5 bases, with 18 bases left in between. From germline, CDR1 is LNHDA and CDR2 SQIVND (reference sequence). CDR3 loop: CASSVTGRGWTEAFF. The CDR3 nucleotides are TGTGCCAGTAGTGTAACGGGCAGGGGTTGGACTGAAGCTTTCTTT.

With respect to this clone: One junction end does not reproduce the germline sequence, and a read error may be involved. This sequence joins TRBV24-1 and TRBJ2-2; D perhaps matches TRBD2 (5 bases). CDR3 size: 15 residues. Looked up from germline, CDR1 is KGHDR and CDR2 is SFDVKD. The CDR3: CATSDSVLATGKLFF. CDR3 bases: TGTGCCACCAGTGATTCTGTCCTTGCGACCGGGAAGCTGTTTTTT.

V is TRBV5-1 and J is TRBJ1-2; D is possibly TRBD1 (6 bases). The length of the CDR3 is 15 residues. Deletions cut 1 base from V and 2 bases from J, with 12 bases between. Germline V CDR1 and CDR2: SGHRS, YFSETQ. CDR3 nucleotides: TGCGCCAGCAGCTTGATAGCAGGGGCAAACTATGGCTACACCTTC. Its translation: CASSLIAGANYGYTF.

The rearrangement links TRBV9 to TRBJ2-2; D is perhaps TRBD1 or TRBD2 (5 bases each). V gave up 3 bases and J gave up 4 bases, with 7 bases separating them. The germline gives CDR1 SGDLS, CDR2 YYNGEE. This CDR3 has 13 amino acids. CDR3 nucleotides: TGTGCCAGCAGCGCCGGGACCACCGGGGAGCTGTTTTTT. It translates to CASSAGTTGELFF. Filled out from reference TRBV9 and TRBJ2-2, the complete variable domain reads DSGVTQTPKHLITATGQRVTLRCSPRSGDLSVYWYQQSLDQGLQFLIQYYNGEERAKGNILERFSAQQFPDLHSELNLSSLELGDSALYFCASSAGTTGELFFGEGSRLTVL.

The V and J genes are TRBV11-3 and TRBJ1-1, with TRBD1 as a possible D gene (6 bases). The CDR3 extends over 14 amino acids. Per the germline V gene, CDR1 is SGHNT and CDR2 is YENEEA. Trimming shortened V by 5 bases and J by 2 bases, and 12 bases separated the two germline ends. CDR3: CASSPGGGNTEAFF. The CDR3 DNA sequence: TGTGCCAGCAGCCCCGGGGGCGGAAACACTGAAGCTTTCTTT. Using reference TRBV11-3 and TRBJ1-1 for the parts outside the CDR3, the full variable domain is EAGVVQSPRYKIIEKKQPVAFWCNPISGHNTLYWYLQNLGQGPELLIRYENEEAVDDSQLPKDRFSAERLKGVDSTLKIQPAELGDSAVYLCASSPGGGNTEAFFGQGTRLTVV.